These 30 T cell receptor beta chains were all obtained from the same sample, sequenced in a study of early T cells in non-severe SARS-CoV-2 infection. TCRdb re-called the 5' RACE reads through MiXCR, storing one row per CDR3 protein. Here the sample spans just under 65,000 distinct CDR3 sequences, about 6% being singletons. The sequenced sample was whole blood, obtained at baseline. The source of these receptors is an adult who was a healthcare worker with PCR-confirmed SARS-CoV-2 infection or an uninfected control (not recorded which).

This clonotype appeared many times. The J gene is TRBJ2-7, the V gene TRBV21-1; TRBD2 reflects the table's D call only, with no check against the DNA. TRBV21-1 has pseudogene status. CDR3 length: 21 residues. The CDR3 sequence is CASSAPGTARKDLGTTYEQYF. As DNA, the CDR3 is TGTGCCAGCAGCGCTCCCGGGACTGCACGCAAGGATCTAGGGACGACTTACGAGCAGTACTTC.

The sample holds a few counts of this clonotype. Mismatch with germline at one junction end may stem from a read error. This chain links TRBV24-1 with TRBJ2-7, with TRBD2 matching over 7 bases. The CDR3 extends over 13 amino acids. Germline V gives CDR1 KGHDR, CDR2 SFDVKD. The CDR3 sequence: CATRSGASYEQHF. In DNA form, the CDR3 reads TGTGCCACCAGGAGCGGGGCATCCTACGAGCAGCACTTC.

This clonotype was seen many times. The chain joins TRBV5-1 to TRBJ2-1; no clear D gene. Germline loops: CDR1 SGHRS, CDR2 YFSETQ. The CDR3 covers 12 residues. V was pared by 5 bases and J by 10 bases, with 13 bases between. This chain's CDR3 is CASRLVVEEQFF. CDR3 nucleotide sequence: TGCGCCAGCAGACTCGTGGTGGAAGAGCAGTTCTTC.

This clonotype was seen at least ten times. CDR3 bases: TGTGCCAGCAGCCCTCTTATAGGACCCTACGAGCAGTACTTC. Protein sequence: CASSPLIGPYEQYF. V and J are TRBV4-2 and TRBJ2-7; D gene ambiguous. Trimming took off 4 bases at V and 2 bases at J, with 12 bases between the two ends. This CDR3 has 14 amino acids. CDR1 and CDR2 from the germline V gene are LGHNA and YNFKEQ.

This rearrangement joins TRBV13 to TRBJ2-7; 8 bases line up with TRBD1. This CDR3 is 14 amino acids long. The junction had 1 base not matched to a gene; V was cut back by 1 base and J by 2 bases. Per germline, CDR1 PRHDT and CDR2 FYEKMQ (reference sequence). CDR3 sequence reads: CASSLAQGAYEQYF. CDR3 sequence (DNA): TGTGCCAGCAGCTTAGCACAGGGGGCCTACGAGCAGTACTTC.

This clonotype has at least ten counts. The genes are TRBV24-1 and TRBJ2-7, with D perhaps TRBD1 (5 bases). V shed 8 bases and J shed 3 bases, with 25 bases lying between them. Germline V gene data show CDR1 as KGHDR and CDR2 as SFDVKD. The CDR3 totals 17 residues. DNA for the CDR3: TGTGCCACCACCACACGGATCTCCCGAAGGGGCGGCTACGAGCAGTACTTC. Translated, it gives CATTTRISRRGGYEQYF.

This clonotype was counted between two and nine times. The V and J genes are TRBV7-6 and TRBJ2-5, with 11 bases aligning to TRBD2. This CDR3 is built from 19 residues. Trimming took 1 base from V and 0 from J; bases not matched to a gene: 10. CDR1 SGHVS and CDR2 FNYEAQ come from the germline V gene. In DNA, the CDR3 is TGTGCCAGCAGCTTAGGGACTAGCGGGTCAACCTCGTACCAAGAGACCCAGTACTTC. Translated: CASSLGTSGSTSYQETQYF.

This clonotype was picked up a small number of times. As DNA, the CDR3 is TGTGCCAGCAGCCCACCGGGGACAGTTTTTAACGAGCAGTACTTC. Encoded protein: CASSPPGTVFNEQYF. The rearrangement joins TRBV28 to TRBJ2-7; 7 bases are a match to TRBD1. This CDR3 region has 15 residues. V lost 6 bases and J lost 5; bases outside the gene matches: 13. Germline CDR1 is MDHEN and CDR2 is SYDVKM.

This clonotype occurred a few times. The V call is TRBV28, the J call TRBJ2-7; 7 bases are shared with TRBD2. The germline V gene encodes CDR1 MDHEN and CDR2 SYDVKM. The CDR3 has 16 residues. Trimming took 5 bases from V and 5 from J; bases not matched to a gene: 15. In DNA, the CDR3 is TGTGCCAGCAGTACCCCCGTTCGCGGGAGATTCGACGAGCAGTACTTC. Encoded protein: CASSTPVRGRFDEQYF.

This clonotype was seen at least ten times. The CDR3 DNA reads TGTGCCAGCAGTTCTAGCAATCTCGGCTATGGCTACACCTTC. It specifies CASSSSNLGYGYTF. The chain employs TRBV6-5 and TRBJ1-2; the D is unclear. The CDR3 is 14 amino acids. Germline CDR1 and CDR2: MNHEY and SVGAGI. Trimming removed 4 bases at V and 4 bases at J, with 13 bases between.

This clonotype was observed at least ten times. This chain links TRBV4-1 with TRBJ2-2; D perhaps matches TRBD2 (5 bases). Germline CDR1 and CDR2: MGHRA and YSYEKL. The V end lost 1 base, the J end lost 5 bases, and 8 bases lay between the germline ends. The CDR3 spans 14 residues. The CDR3, as DNA: TGCGCCAGCAGCCAAGCTGGGGAGACCGGGGAGCTGTTTTTT. This sequence encodes CASSQAGETGELFF.

In this sample, this clonotype turned up a few times. The gene calls are TRBV3-1 and TRBJ1-3; 7 bases are shared with TRBD1. This CDR3 region has 14 residues. J lost 4 bases, V lost 4 bases, and 4 bases had no gene match. The germline V gene has CDR1 LGHDT and CDR2 YNNKEL (reference sequence). The CDR3 sequence is CASSRLGQGNTIYF. The CDR3 bases are TGTGCCAGCAGCCGATTGGGACAGGGAAACACCATATATTTT.

The rearrangement joins TRBV21-1 to TRBJ1-2; TRBD1 is the table's D call and was not checked against the DNA. TRBV21-1 is a pseudogene locus. CDR3 length: 12 residues. The CDR3 DNA is TGTGCCAGCAGCAAAAGGGGACGAGGCTACACCTTC. Its translation is CASSKRGRGYTF.

This clonotype has a handful of counts. V and J are TRBV6-2 or TRBV6-3 and TRBJ2-1, with D tentatively TRBD2 (6 bases). V was shortened by 2 bases and J by 1 base, with 21 bases between the two germline ends. Germline V gene data show CDR1 as MNHEY and CDR2 as SVGEGT. The CDR3 is 19 amino acids. CDR3 nucleotides: TGTGCCAGCAGTTACGGGCTGGGAGTAGCGGATTCGTCCTACAATGAGCAGTTCTTC. This codes for CASSYGLGVADSSYNEQFF.

This clonotype appeared a few times. V gene TRBV5-4 combines with J gene TRBJ1-4; D may be TRBD1 (5 bases). This CDR3 spans 17 amino acids. Germline V gives CDR1 SGHNT, CDR2 YYREEE (reference sequence). V lost 0 bases, J lost 5 bases, and 17 bases lay in between. The CDR3 region is CASSLGGFGGLNEKLFF. The CDR3 region has the DNA TGTGCCAGCAGCTTGGGAGGATTTGGGGGTTTAAATGAAAAACTGTTTTTT.

V usage is TRBV30 and J usage is TRBJ1-1, with D possibly matching TRBD1 (5 bases). The ends were cut back, 3 bases at V and 3 bases at J, with 17 bases in the middle. The CDR3 consists of 15 residues. Germline lookup yields CDR1 GTSNPN and CDR2 SVGIG (reference sequence). The DNA of the CDR3 is TGTGCCTGGAGGCGCCCCGACAGTTCCCACACTGAAGCTTTCTTT. Its translation is CAWRRPDSSHTEAFF.

This clonotype was recorded at least ten times. The chain couples TRBV20-1 to TRBJ2-7; 10 bases map to TRBD1. CDR1 and CDR2 from the germline V gene are DFQATT and SNEGSKA (reference sequence). V lost 6 bases to trimming and J lost 13 bases; unmatched junction nucleotides: 21. The CDR3 length is 15 residues. The CDR3 DNA sequence: TGCAGTGCAAGACTGACCGGGACAGGGGCCCCATTCCATTACTTC. Its protein product is CSARLTGTGAPFHYF.

This clonotype was picked up many times. The chain carries TRBV7-2 and TRBJ2-5, with D hard to call. Germline CDR1 reads SGHTA; CDR2 reads FQGNSA. V was cut by 0 bases and J by 3 bases, with 14 bases left in between. The CDR3 loop spans 16 amino acids. The CDR3 nucleotides read TGTGCCAGCAGCTTAGCGGCAGGATCCTCAAAAGAGACCCAGTACTTC. It yields the protein CASSLAAGSSKETQYF.

This clonotype was picked up many times. The J gene is TRBJ2-3, the V gene TRBV11-2; D is uncertain. The V gene's germline CDR1 is SGHAT and CDR2 FQNNGV. The germline V and J ends were trimmed by 0 bases and 3 bases, with 4 bases remaining between them. The CDR3 is 13 residues long. CDR3 protein: CASSLDPTDTQYF. CDR3 nucleotides: TGTGCCAGCAGCTTAGACCCTACAGATACGCAGTATTTT.

This chain links TRBV7-9 with TRBJ2-1, with TRBD2 matching 7 bases. This CDR3 is built from 18 residues. After removal of 0 bases from V and 0 bases from J, the junction contained 8 bases not matched to a gene. In germline, CDR1 is SEHNR, CDR2 FQNEAQ (reference sequence). The CDR3 DNA follows: TGTGCCAGCAGCTTAGCGGGGCTAGCGGTTAGCTCCTACAATGAGCAGTTCTTC. It encodes CASSLAGLAVSSYNEQFF. The full variable domain, with the rest looked up from reference TRBV7-9 and TRBJ2-1, is DTGVSQNPRHKITKRGQNVTFRCDPISEHNRLYWYRQTLGQGPEFLTYFQNEAQLEKSRLLSDRFSAERPKGSFSTLEIQRTEQGDSAMYLCASSLAGLAVSSYNEQFFGPGTRLTVL.

This clonotype was counted between two and nine times. The chain recombines TRBV29-1 with TRBJ2-7; D is undetermined. V was pared by 6 bases and J by 4 bases, with 10 bases between. This CDR3 is 11 amino acids long. Germline lookup yields CDR1 SQVTM and CDR2 ANQGSEA. CDR3 loop: CSVMAGYEQYF. DNA for the CDR3: TGCAGCGTAATGGCTGGATACGAGCAGTACTTC.

J is TRBJ1-1 and V is TRBV7-6; TRBD1 aligns across 10 bases. V shed 5 bases, J shed 5 bases, and the junction held 8 bases outside the gene matches. This CDR3 contains 15 residues. Per germline, CDR1 SGHVS and CDR2 FNYEAQ. CDR3 in DNA: TGTGCCAGCAGCCCTTCGACAGGGGGCCGTACTGAAGCTTTCTTT. This translates into CASSPSTGGRTEAFF.

This clonotype was detected a few times. This chain connects TRBV29-1 to TRBJ2-1; 7 nucleotides match TRBD1. Germline V gives CDR1 SQVTM, CDR2 ANQGSEA. V was pared by 4 bases and J by 0 bases, with 3 bases of the junction left unmatched. This CDR3 comprises 14 residues. CDR3 loop: CSVVGGFSYNEQFF. CDR3 sequence (DNA): TGCAGCGTTGTAGGGGGCTTCTCCTACAATGAGCAGTTCTTC.

This clonotype has only a few counts. The J gene is TRBJ2-3, the V gene TRBV7-2; possibly TRBD2 for D (6 bases). V shed 3 bases and J shed 2 bases, with 9 bases lying between them. CDR3 length equals 14 residues. Germline CDR1 reads SGHTA; CDR2 reads FQGNSA. CDR3 sequence: CASSFSGYTDTQYF. Here the CDR3 DNA reads TGTGCCAGCAGCTTTAGCGGTTACACAGATACGCAGTATTTT.

This clonotype has a count of ten or more. The V gene is TRBV9, the J gene TRBJ2-5; no clear D gene. Trimming shortened V by 0 bases and J by 3 bases, and 3 bases separated the two germline ends. This CDR3 region has 12 residues. From germline, CDR1 is SGDLS and CDR2 YYNGEE. This CDR3 reads CASSVEEETQYF. CDR3 nucleotides: TGTGCCAGCAGCGTAGAGGAAGAGACCCAGTACTTC.

This clonotype was seen ten or more times. The gene calls are TRBV7-2 and TRBJ2-1; either TRBD1 or TRBD2 may supply D (5 bases each). Germline CDR1 reads SGHTA; CDR2 reads FQGNSA. Trimming shortened V by 2 bases and J by 0 bases, and 8 bases separated the two germline ends. The CDR3 is 15 amino acids. CDR3 region: CASSLWGSSYNEQFF. CDR3 DNA sequence: TGTGCCAGCAGCTTATGGGGGAGCTCCTACAATGAGCAGTTCTTC.

The V call is TRBV20-1, the J call TRBJ2-4; D possibly corresponds to TRBD2 (5 bases). CDR1 is DFQATT, CDR2 SNEGSKA, per germline (reference sequence). This CDR3 is 10 amino acids long. V was cut by 5 bases and J by 14 bases, with 13 bases left in between. For the CDR3, the DNA is TGCAGTGCTCGAGGGCCTAAGGAGTACTTC. This translates into CSARGPKEYF.

This clonotype appeared a few times. The V and J genes are TRBV7-3 and TRBJ2-1; 16 bases align to TRBD2. Germline CDR1 reads SGHTA; CDR2 reads FQGTGA. V dropped 4 bases and J dropped 8; count of bases not matched to a gene: 2. This CDR3 has 15 residues. The CDR3 reads CASSSGLAGGDEQFF. The DNA for the CDR3 is TGTGCCAGCAGCTCGGGACTAGCGGGAGGGGATGAGCAGTTCTTC.

Many counts were recorded for this clonotype. This chain uses TRBV7-2 with TRBJ2-5; a weak D match, TRBD2 (5 bases). Germline V gives CDR1 SGHTA, CDR2 FQGNSA. The CDR3 is 15 residues long. Trimming cost V 5 bases and J 5 bases, with 18 bases left between them. CDR3 amino acids: CASSPAPGNSETQYF. In nucleotides, the CDR3 is TGTGCCAGCAGCCCAGCCCCGGGAAATTCGGAGACCCAGTACTTC.

The chain carries TRBV6-5 and TRBJ1-4; no definite D call. The V end lost 0 bases, the J end lost 8 bases, and 16 bases lay between the germline ends. CDR1 and CDR2 (germline): MNHEY, SVGAGI. The CDR3 totals 16 residues. In DNA, the CDR3 is TGTGCCAGCAGTTACTCGAGTCGGGCCCTTGGCGAAAAACTGTTTTTT. Encoded protein: CASSYSSRALGEKLFF.